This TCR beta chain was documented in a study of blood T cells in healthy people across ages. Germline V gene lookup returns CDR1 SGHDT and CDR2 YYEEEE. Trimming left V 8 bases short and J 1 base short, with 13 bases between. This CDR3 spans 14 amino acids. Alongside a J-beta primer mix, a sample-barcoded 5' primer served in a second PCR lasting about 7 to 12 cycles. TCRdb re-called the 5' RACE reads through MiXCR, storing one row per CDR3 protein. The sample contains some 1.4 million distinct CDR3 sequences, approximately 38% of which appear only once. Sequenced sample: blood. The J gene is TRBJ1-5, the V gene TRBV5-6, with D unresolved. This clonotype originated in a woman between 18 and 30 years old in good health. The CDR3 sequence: CASSRGKSNQPQHF. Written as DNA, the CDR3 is TGTGCCAGTTCGAGAGGAAAGAGCAATCAGCCCCAGCATTTT.